This T cell receptor beta chain was identified during a study of T-cell memory formation after mild COVID-19. Findings and limits, study-wide: Clones shrinking from day 15 to 85 showed even CD4/CD8 mixes; later expanders tilted CD4+.

TCRdb independently ran MiXCR on the 5' RACE reads; one entry per CDR3 protein. Of 390,000 or so distinct CDR3 sequences listed, about 16% are singletons. About this clonotype: Its antigen is not identified.

The CDR3 contains 14 residues. CDR1 and CDR2 (germline): SGHAT, FQNNGV. With V trimmed by 5 bases and J by 6 bases, 7 bases remained unmatched. V and J are TRBV11-2 and TRBJ1-1; 9 bases line up with TRBD1. The sequence came from a man aged 18 to 30 who had mild COVID-19 (a few samples of this study predate the infection). Cell type and time point are not known. What was sequenced was PBMCs or a T cell subset sorted from them (not recorded which). The CDR3 here is CASSAYRGQAEAFF. CDR3 nucleotide sequence: TGTGCCAGCAGCGCATACAGGGGGCAGGCTGAAGCTTTCTTT.